Listed below are T cell receptor beta chains from one sample, sequenced in a study of T cells in severe cutaneous drug reactions. Reanalyzing the multiplex PCR reads, TCRdb keeps one entry per CDR3 protein, without DNA. In all, the sample yields 10,000 or so distinct CDR3 sequences. Sequencing was done on a sample of cells from a skin blister. The receptors were sampled from a human donor with Stevens-Johnson syndrome, a severe cutaneous drug reaction. Each CDR3 is given with its conserved first and last residue. Clone size is not always given. Where it is, it says once, few, many or a class for expanded clones.

j_call | clone_size | v_call | cdr3_aa
TRBJ2-7 | NA | TRBV20-1 | CSAREQTGSREQYF
TRBJ1-1 | NA | TRBV29-1 | CSVEDHPTGLGPEAFF
TRBJ1-2 | NA | TRBV20-1 | CSARDQGPYGYTF
TRBJ2-1 | NA | TRBV20-1 | CSASRAGGAYNEQFF
TRBJ2-3 | medium-sized | TRBV20-1 | CSAGAASGGSDTQYF
TRBJ2-4 | NA | TRBV29-1 | CSVEDRSLAKNIQYF
TRBJ2-2 | NA | TRBV29-1 | CSVESRAADTGELFF
TRBJ2-3 | NA | TRBV29-1 | CSSTGARTSGGTDTQYF
TRBJ1-1 | medium-sized | TRBV20-1 | CSAFKGQGNTEAFF
TRBJ2-3 | NA | TRBV29-1 | CSGGASGNSDTQYF
TRBJ2-7 | NA | TRBV29-1 | CSVWGPGQGTYEQYF
TRBJ1-1 | medium-sized | TRBV20-1 | CSASEAGEAFF
TRBJ2-7 | NA | TRBV20-1 | CSASRKSGTAYEQYF
TRBJ1-1 | NA | TRBV29-1 | CSVDNWDRLNTEAFF
TRBJ1-1 | NA | TRBV29-1 | CSATKRENTEAFF
TRBJ2-5 | NA | TRBV20-1 | CSASGVAERQETQYF
TRBJ2-3 | NA | TRBV29-1 | CSLEPAMRADTQYF
TRBJ2-1 | NA | TRBV29-1 | CSVSGTSGLGNEQFF
TRBJ1-1 | NA | TRBV20-1 | CSAGNQSTEAFF
TRBJ2-7 | NA | TRBV20-1 | CSARTLAYEQYF
TRBJ1-1 | NA | TRBV29-1 | CSVEKLLNTEAFF
TRBJ1-3 | NA | TRBV30 | CAWSPGDIGNTIYF
TRBJ2-1 | NA | TRBV29-1 | CSALSGTAYNEQFF
TRBJ1-5 | medium-sized | TRBV20-1 | CSARGRGLGSNQPQHF
TRBJ2-1 | NA | TRBV20-1 | CSARAADRVGNEQFF
TRBJ2-7 | NA | TRBV29-1 | CSVGTGGIGTYEQYF
TRBJ2-7 | medium-sized | TRBV20-1 | CSALTGVEQYF
TRBJ2-1 | NA | TRBV20-1 | CSAGTVGGTAYNEQFF
TRBJ1-2 | NA | TRBV20-1 | CSARGRGRMDGYTF
TRBJ2-7 | NA | TRBV29-1 | CSVEDTGETYEQYF
TRBJ2-1 | NA | TRBV29-1 | CSVEGGTGFEQFF
TRBJ1-1 | medium-sized | TRBV20-1 | CSARIGRAYTEAFF
TRBJ2-5 | medium-sized | TRBV20-1 | CSASPRTGETQYF